The clone carrying this TCR beta chain was seen once. Antigen: not known. The data were taken from a study of cytomegalovirus exposure and HLA in healthy donors. Study observations and caveats: In vitro, a few CMV-associated chains proved specific for CMV antigens. According to reports, the classifier identified cytomegalovirus status with high specificity and sensitivity. A list of roughly 180 TCR beta chains associated with cytomegalovirus was given. In the approximately 120 validation repertoires, a later analysis found that first-cohort TCR clusters tended to co-occur.

CDR1 GTSNPN and CDR2 SVGIG come from the germline V gene (reference sequence). This CDR3 has 13 residues. J lost 4 bases, V lost 7 bases, and 7 bases had no gene match. Generated by immunoSEQ multiplex PCR, the TCRdb table keeps only in-frame clones and is missing some. The data show more than 130,000 clones, with approximately 86% seen just once and 6.5% to 8.5% held by the top ten. The sequence was collected from a woman aged 18-29 years in good health and CMV-seropositive. The rearrangement links TRBV30 to TRBJ2-7, with 10 bases fitting TRBD2. Sample: PBMCs. The CDR3: CALGASGRYEQYF. CDR3 bases: TGTGCCTTAGGGGCTAGCGGGAGATACGAGCAGTACTTC.